This T cell receptor beta chain was recovered during a study of beta chain features in type 1 diabetes. Study context: Patients did not differ from healthy donors in age, gender or cell yield.

Expressed TCRB transcripts were sequenced after all isolated RNA was converted to cDNA. Method: immunoSEQ multiplex PCR; TCRdb's copy keeps in-frame clones and lacks some. The sample yields under 300,000 clones, roughly 22% seen once. CD45RO/CCR7/CD25/CD127/CD95/CD27 sorting isolated CD4+ naive, central memory, regulatory and stem cell-like memory cells. General study points: People with Type 1 diabetes carried modestly yet significantly shorter TCRB CDR3s in all four CD4+ subsets. A cDNA-based sequencing approach could over-represent cells with high TCR expression.

Regarding this clone: Its antigen is unknown.

There are 15 residues in the CDR3. Trimming removed 5 bases from V and 6 bases from J; junction bases left unmatched: 8. Germline-derived CDR1 and CDR2 are SGHTA and FQGTGA. The sequencing sample was made of naive CD4+ T cells from blood. The receptor was isolated from a middle-aged woman with type 1 diabetes. The chain couples TRBV7-3 to TRBJ2-3; TRBD2 matches 10 bases. The chain's CDR3 is CASSLRLAGPDTQYF. The CDR3 bases are TGTGCCAGCAGCCTGAGACTAGCGGGCCCCGATACGCAGTATTTT.